The 29 T cell receptor beta chains below all came from one sample that was sequenced in a study of T cells in Graves' hyperthyroidism and ophthalmopathy. What was amplified from RNA transcripts were TCR beta CDR3 regions. HTBI primers were the set used in a first-round RT-PCR of the TCR CDR3. From the multiplex PCR reads, TCRdb called clonotypes with MiXCR, one entry per CDR3 protein. Of 250,000 to 300,000 distinct CDR3 sequences listed, about 14% were seen once; the top ten hold about 14%. The sequenced sample was blood. The receptors here all came from a middle-aged woman with Graves' hyperthyroidism that later progressed to Graves' ophthalmopathy.

This clonotype was seen at least ten times. V and J are TRBV7-9 and TRBJ2-1; the match to TRBD2 covers 11 bases. After removal of 5 bases from V and 10 bases from J, the junction contained 19 bases not matched to a gene. Germline values: CDR1 SEHNR, CDR2 FQNEAQ (reference sequence). The CDR3 spans 18 residues. The CDR3 sequence is CASSLPVLAGAGMMEQFF. The DNA for the CDR3 is TGTGCCAGCAGCCTCCCGGTACTAGCGGGAGCCGGCATGATGGAGCAGTTCTTC.

CDR3 protein: CASSLAQGVGYGYTF. CDR3 bases: TGTGCCAGCAGCTTAGCCCAGGGAGTAGGATATGGCTACACCTTC. The genes are TRBV11-2 and TRBJ1-2; TRBD1 is a possible D gene (5 bases). The CDR3 totals 15 residues. Trimming pared 1 base from V and 5 bases from J, leaving 14 bases between. Germline assignment: CDR1 SGHAT and CDR2 FQNNGV.

This clonotype appeared many times. The chain uses TRBV6-1 and TRBJ2-1; 9 bases agree with TRBD1. In germline, CDR1 is MNHNS, CDR2 SASEGT. V was pared by 8 bases and J by 5 bases, with 7 bases of the junction left unmatched. The CDR3 contains 14 residues. The CDR3 protein is CASGPGQGDNEQFF. DNA of the CDR3: TGTGCCAGCGGACCGGGACAGGGTGACAATGAGCAGTTCTTC.

This clonotype came up a few times. The V gene is TRBV19, the J gene TRBJ1-2; tentative D call: TRBD1 (5 bases). V lost 2 bases and J lost 6, with 13 bases in between. Germline CDR1 and CDR2: LNHDA and SQIVND (reference sequence). The CDR3 totals 14 residues. The CDR3 DNA is TGTGCCAGTAGTATAATCAGGGAACTTGATGGCTACACCTTC. It is translated as CASSIIRELDGYTF.

This clonotype was observed many times. The chain has TRBV12-3 or TRBV12-4 and TRBJ1-3, with D tentatively TRBD1 (6 bases). The CDR3 has 16 amino acids. V was pared by 1 base and J by 0 bases, with 10 bases between. This CDR3 reads CASSLGTANSGNTIYF. The CDR3 coding sequence is TGTGCCAGCAGTTTAGGGACAGCTAACTCTGGAAACACCATATATTTT.

The genes are TRBV28 and TRBJ1-2; D is uncertain. The germline V and J ends were trimmed by 2 bases and 8 bases, with 21 bases remaining between them. This CDR3 is 16 amino acids long. CDR1 is MDHEN and CDR2 is SYDVKM in the germline V gene. The CDR3 region is CASSLRYSPASGGYTF. CDR3 DNA sequence: TGTGCCAGCAGTTTACGCTACTCCCCGGCCTCAGGAGGCTACACCTTC.

This clonotype has just a few counts. The genes are TRBV18 and TRBJ2-3; D remains unclear. This CDR3 contains 14 residues. The germline gives CDR1 KGHSH, CDR2 LQKENI. Trimming left V 4 bases short and J 2 bases short, with 10 bases between. CDR3 loop: CASSRLGNTDTQYF. The CDR3 DNA reads TGTGCCAGCTCACGCCTGGGGAACACAGATACGCAGTATTTT.

This clonotype has at least ten counts. The chain recombines TRBV6-5 with TRBJ2-2; D may match TRBD1 or TRBD2 (6 bases each). Germline V gene sequence: CDR1 MNHEY, CDR2 SVGAGI. With 0 bases removed from V and 4 bases from J, the gap between germline ends came to 12 bases. CDR3 size: 16 residues. For the CDR3, the DNA is TGTGCCAGCAGTTACTCGGGGGGCGGTGGCACCGGGGAGCTGTTTTTT. It yields the protein CASSYSGGGGTGELFF.

This chain connects TRBV6-1 to TRBJ2-1; D is ambiguous. The CDR3 is made up of 12 amino acids. Per the germline V gene, CDR1 is MNHNS and CDR2 is SASEGT. Trimming pared 6 bases from V and 7 bases from J, leaving 10 bases between. The CDR3 DNA reads as TGTGCCAGCAGCCAAGTGGTAAATGAGCAGTTCTTC. It yields the protein CASSQVVNEQFF.

This clonotype showed up just a few times. V and J are TRBV7-3 and TRBJ2-1; D unclear. CDR1 and CDR2 from the germline V gene are SGHTA and FQGTGA. The CDR3 covers 13 residues. Between the trimmed V and J ends, which lost 1 base and 7 bases, there was a span of 8 bases. CDR3 amino acids: CASSLIPGNEQFF. The CDR3 nucleotides read TGTGCCAGCAGCTTAATTCCGGGTAATGAGCAGTTCTTC.

This clonotype was seen repeatedly, ten times or more. The gene calls are TRBV15 and TRBJ2-1; 9 bases are a match to TRBD2. The CDR3 runs 16 residues. The germline V gene encodes CDR1 LNHNV and CDR2 YYDKDF (reference sequence). Trimming removed 0 bases from V and 7 bases from J; junction bases left unmatched: 7. The CDR3: CATSRDLAGGRNEQFF. The CDR3 DNA follows: TGTGCCACCAGCAGAGATCTGGCGGGAGGGAGGAATGAGCAGTTCTTC.

The table lists this clonotype with many counts. This rearrangement joins TRBV2 to TRBJ2-5; D gene uncertain. CDR1 SNHLY and CDR2 FYNNEI come from the germline V gene. The CDR3 is made up of 11 amino acids. Trimming left V 10 bases short and J 5 bases short, with 11 bases between. The CDR3 sequence: CATRTSETQYF. The CDR3 nucleotides are TGTGCCACCAGGACCTCGGAGACCCAGTACTTC.

This clonotype was observed many times. The rearrangement links TRBV3-1 to TRBJ1-6; the D is unclear. Germline V lookup: CDR1 LGHDT, CDR2 YNNKEL (reference sequence). Trimming pared 7 bases from V and 6 bases from J, leaving 19 bases between. The CDR3 covers 16 residues. The chain's CDR3 is CASTSTTSGGNSPLHF. CDR3 bases: TGTGCCAGCACCTCCACAACCTCTGGTGGTAATTCACCCCTCCACTTT.

For this clonotype: This could be a read error, since a much larger clone is one nucleotide away. This chain links TRBV10-3 with TRBJ2-1, with TRBD2 as a possible D gene (6 bases). The length of the CDR3 is 15 residues. Trimming stripped 6 bases from V and 0 bases from J, with 12 bases between. Germline loops: CDR1 ENHRY, CDR2 SYGVKD. Here the CDR3 reads CAIRERESSYNEQFF. CDR3 nucleotides: TGTGCCATCAGAGAACGGGAGAGCTCCTACAATGAGCAGTTCTTC.

This clonotype was found many times. The rearrangement uses TRBV5-1 and TRBJ1-5; D unclear. Germline CDR1 and CDR2: SGHRS and YFSETQ. Trimming took 0 bases from V and 6 from J, leaving 13 bases between them. The CDR3 sequence is 15 residues long. Here the CDR3 reads CASSLDGGIGQPQHF. The CDR3 bases are TGCGCCAGCAGCTTGGATGGAGGGATTGGTCAGCCCCAGCATTTT.

This clonotype showed up many times. The V call is TRBV28, the J call TRBJ1-1, with D possibly matching TRBD1 (6 bases). This CDR3 region has 17 residues. V was clipped by 6 bases and J by 7 bases, with 27 bases between them. From germline, CDR1 is MDHEN and CDR2 SYDVKM. The CDR3 loop reads CASRRTPSTGSQGEAFF. CDR3 nucleotides: TGTGCCAGCAGACGAACACCATCAACAGGGAGCCAAGGTGAAGCTTTCTTT.

The table lists this clonotype with many counts. The genes are TRBV24-1 and TRBJ1-4; D is ambiguous. Between the trimmed V and J ends, which lost 5 bases and 0 bases, there was a span of 18 bases. The CDR3 is made up of 18 amino acids. Germline V gene data show CDR1 as KGHDR and CDR2 as SFDVKD. The CDR3 bases are TGTGCCACCAGTGCCCTTTGGGATCGTAGGTCAACTAATGAAAAACTGTTTTTT. Translation: CATSALWDRRSTNEKLFF.

Only a few counts were recorded for this clonotype. This chain joins TRBV7-9 and TRBJ2-2; maybe TRBD1 (6 bases). Germline V CDR1 and CDR2: SEHNR, FQNEAQ (reference sequence). CDR3 length equals 16 residues. Trimming pared 8 bases from V and 2 bases from J, leaving 18 bases between. CDR3 amino acids: CASGPPGQTNTGELFF. CDR3 nucleotide sequence: TGTGCCAGCGGGCCCCCAGGACAGACAAACACCGGGGAGCTGTTTTTT.

There are many counts of this clonotype. The chain links TRBV6-2 or TRBV6-3 to TRBJ1-1; no clear D gene. V lost 6 bases to trimming and J lost 0 bases, with 14 bases between them. Looked up from germline, CDR1 is MNHEY and CDR2 is SVGEGT. The CDR3 runs to 15 residues. CDR3 sequence reads: CASRTRDLMNTEAFF. CDR3 DNA sequence: TGTGCCAGCAGAACGCGGGATTTGATGAACACTGAAGCTTTCTTT.

This clonotype was detected only a few times. The J gene is TRBJ2-5, the V gene TRBV20-1; D possibly corresponds to TRBD2 (6 bases). CDR1 DFQATT and CDR2 SNEGSKA come from the germline V gene (reference sequence). Trimming left V 5 bases short and J 1 base short, with 11 bases between. The CDR3 is made up of 13 amino acids. The DNA of the CDR3 is TGCAGTGCTGGGGACTCACGCCAAGAGACCCAGTACTTC. The encoded protein is CSAGDSRQETQYF.

V and J are TRBV5-1 and TRBJ2-5; TRBD2 matches at 11 bases. V lost 4 bases and J lost 1; bases outside the gene matches: 6. The germline gives CDR1 SGHRS, CDR2 YFSETQ. This CDR3 spans 16 amino acids. The CDR3: CASSSGLAGIQETQYF. Written as DNA, the CDR3 is TGCGCCAGCAGCAGTGGACTAGCGGGTATCCAAGAGACCCAGTACTTC.

This clonotype was recorded many times. The chain has TRBV27 and TRBJ2-2; 7 nucleotides line up with TRBD2. CDR3 length equals 14 residues. Per germline, CDR1 MNHEY and CDR2 SMNVEV (reference sequence). The J segment lost 6 bases and the V segment lost 3 bases, leaving 4 bases of the junction unmatched. The CDR3 is CASSLTSSAGELFF. The CDR3 DNA follows: TGTGCCAGCAGTTTGACTAGCAGCGCCGGGGAGCTGTTTTTT.

The sample holds many counts of this clonotype. J is TRBJ2-1 and V is TRBV28; no reliable D call. The length of the CDR3 is 15 residues. CDR1 is MDHEN, CDR2 SYDVKM, per germline. Trimming removed 4 bases at V and 0 bases at J, with 10 bases between. The CDR3 reads CASSYDPSSYNEQFF. The CDR3 DNA reads as TGTGCCAGCAGTTACGACCCCAGCTCCTACAATGAGCAGTTCTTC.

The sample holds many counts of this clonotype. The CDR3 nucleotides read TGTGCCAGCAGTGAAGGGGAGGAGACCCAGTACTTC. This encodes CASSEGEETQYF. V is TRBV25-1 and J is TRBJ2-5, with D perhaps matching TRBD2 (5 bases). This CDR3 has 12 residues. The V gene's germline CDR1 is MGHDK and CDR2 SYGVNS. V was shortened by 2 bases and J by 5 bases, with 6 bases between the two germline ends.

This clonotype was detected ten times or more. The V gene is TRBV10-1, the J gene TRBJ2-1; D is perhaps TRBD1 (6 bases). This CDR3 is 14 amino acids long. Germline V lookup: CDR1 WNHNN, CDR2 SYGVQD (reference sequence). The V and J ends lost 8 bases and 5 bases respectively, with 16 bases between them. DNA for the CDR3: TGCGCCAGCTCGGAGGCAGGGGTGGACAATGAGCAGTTCTTC. Its translation: CASSEAGVDNEQFF.

About this clonotype itself: The junction shows a germline mismatch at one end, possibly a read error. J is TRBJ1-5 and V is TRBV18, with a weak D call TRBD1 (5 bases). CDR1 and CDR2 from the germline V gene are KGHSH and LQKENI. The length of the CDR3 is 14 residues. CDR3 residues: CASSPGAGNQPQQF. In nucleotides, the CDR3 is TGTGCCAGCTCACCAGGGGCCGGCAATCAGCCCCAGCAGTTT.

The chain combines TRBV6-1 with TRBJ2-7, with TRBD2 as a possible D gene (5 bases). The germline CDR1 and CDR2 sequences are MNHNS and SASEGT. Trimming shortened V by 1 base and J by 3 bases, and 7 bases separated the two germline ends. The CDR3 runs to 13 residues. CDR3 in amino acids: CASSEVGLYEQYF. In DNA, the CDR3 is TGTGCCAGCAGTGAAGTCGGACTCTACGAGCAGTACTTC.

This clonotype has ten or more counts. J is TRBJ1-4 and V is TRBV18; no reliable D call. Germline CDR1 reads KGHSH; CDR2 reads LQKENI. The germline V and J ends were trimmed by 1 base and 7 bases, with 16 bases remaining between them. CDR3 length: 16 residues. The CDR3 region is CASSPLMVGVGEKLFF. The CDR3 bases are TGTGCCAGCTCACCACTAATGGTCGGAGTAGGTGAAAAACTGTTTTTT.

V and J are TRBV15 and TRBJ2-5; 14 nucleotides align to TRBD2. V lost 1 base, J lost 2 bases, and 6 bases stayed unmatched. Germline V gene lookup returns CDR1 LNHNV and CDR2 YYDKDF (reference sequence). CDR3 size: 18 residues. The CDR3 protein is CATSRGTSGRIGQETQYF. In DNA, the CDR3 is TGTGCCACCAGCAGAGGGACTAGCGGGAGGATCGGACAAGAGACCCAGTACTTC. The full variable domain, rest sourced from reference TRBV15 and TRBJ2-5, is DAMVIQNPRYQVTQFGKPVTLSCSQTLNHNVMYWYQQKSSQAPKLLFHYYDKDFNNEADTPDNFQSRRPNTSFCFLDIRSPGLGDTAMYLCATSRGTSGRIGQETQYFGPGTRLLVL.